The 5 T cell receptor beta chains given below trace back to one sample, sequenced in a study of blood T cells in healthy people across ages. Primed by a sample-barcoded 5' primer and a J-beta primer mix, a second PCR proceeded for roughly 7 to 11 cycles. Each CDR3 protein is one row after TCRdb ran MiXCR on the 5' RACE reads. The repertoire holds hundreds of thousands of distinct CDR3 sequences, with roughly 20% as singletons. Material: blood. These receptors originate from a man between 65 and 85 years old in good health.

The chain carries TRBV7-2 and TRBJ2-2, with 9 bases that match TRBD1. V gave up 5 bases and J gave up 2 bases; unmatched junction bases: 6. The CDR3 totals 16 residues. Germline CDR1 is SGHTA and CDR2 is FQGNSA. The CDR3 loop is CASSQDRGFNTGELFF. CDR3 DNA: TGTGCCAGCAGCCAGGACAGGGGTTTCAACACCGGGGAGCTGTTTTTT. Supplemented by reference TRBV7-2 and TRBJ2-2, the full variable domain reads GAGVSQSPSNKVTEKGKDVELRCDPISGHTALYWYRQSLGQGLEFLIYFQGNSAPDKSGLPSDRFSAERTGGSVSTLTIQRTQQEDSAVYLCASSQDRGFNTGELFFGEGSRLTVL.

This clonotype showed up just a few times. This chain joins TRBV12-3 or TRBV12-4 and TRBJ2-3; D remains unclear. CDR3 size: 14 residues. Between the trimmed V and J ends, which lost 2 bases and 2 bases, there was a span of 8 bases. CDR3 sequence (DNA): TGTGCCAGCAGTTTACCCCCTAACACAGATACGCAGTATTTT. Encoded protein: CASSLPPNTDTQYF.

The chain carries TRBV5-5 and TRBJ2-5, with TRBD1 matching 8 bases. The CDR3 runs to 15 residues. J gave up 2 bases and V 5 bases, and 8 bases lay outside the gene matches. Germline V gene lookup returns CDR1 SGHKS and CDR2 YYEKEE (reference sequence). The CDR3, as DNA: TGTGCCAGCAGTCGGACAGGGATGGGGCAAGAGACCCAGTACTTC. Translated: CASSRTGMGQETQYF.

The count of this clonotype is one. This may come from a read error, since a much larger clone is one base off. CDR3: CASSALDSNYGCTF. CDR3 nucleotides: TGCGCCAGCAGCGCCCTCGACAGTAACTATGGCTGCACCTTC. The chain joins TRBV5-1 to TRBJ1-2; weak D call: TRBD1 (5 bases). The CDR3 runs 14 residues. Per the germline V gene, CDR1 is SGHRS and CDR2 is YFSETQ.

V is TRBV4-1 and J is TRBJ1-1; D might be TRBD1 (5 bases). The CDR3 loop spans 14 amino acids. V was pared by 3 bases and J by 7 bases, with 15 bases between. Germline lookup yields CDR1 MGHRA and CDR2 YSYEKL. Here the CDR3 DNA reads TGCGCCAGCAGCCAGGATGGGACCCGGCGTGAAGCTTTCTTT. Amino acids: CASSQDGTRREAFF.